The TCR beta chain described here comes from a study of blood T cell repertoires in COVID-19 (TCRdb year 2020). Context from the whole study: Samples from collaborators originated in the United States, Italy and Spain and spanned both the acute and convalescent phases of COVID-19. The material from the prospective study consisted of cDNA or gDNA derived from T cells, B-cell-depleted T cells, or PBMCs. Subjects who had been exposed to COVID-19, were actively infected with it, or had recovered from it provided the deeply sampled blood TCRbeta repertoires that made up the dataset. The repertoires were released in a freely available public database meant as a resource for research on the immune response to SARS-CoV-2. Samples were obtained from the ongoing ImmuneRACE study (first 160 participants) and from some 1,200 subjects provided by 6 global collaborators. A de-identified subject ID, COVID-19 status, age in years and sex were almost always included in the sample metadata. HLA class I and class II types, where available, came from metadata supplied by the sample provider rather than from assay-based typing. Study-wide conclusions, independent of this receptor: The amount of clinical and demographic metadata varied by source and participant and was provided uncurated.

TCRbeta CDR3 regions were amplified from genomic DNA by means of the immunoSEQ Assay, a bias-controlled multiplex PCR. The authors' pipeline ran thus. Nucleated cell counts per sample were estimated from amplification of reference gene primers within the assay. Sequence reads were collapsed and filtered to measure the absolute abundance of every unique TCRbeta CDR3 rearrangement. For each sample, productive Simpson clonality was calculated by taking the square root of Simpson's diversity index across productive rearrangements. Imported from immuneACCESS, the table was reduced by TCRdb to in-frame sequences with V and J called. These copies leave out some clones; in studies compared against another copy, an unresolved V gene accounts for under half, and the cause of the remainder is not known. V, J and clone size were drawn from that table, and D and trimming were deduced from the DNA. In all, the sample holds about 100,000 clones, and around four fifths of those were seen once. The top ten constitute over 10% of the sample.

V loses 3 bases, J loses 5 bases, and the germline ends lie 4 bases apart. The CDR3 contains 11 residues, cysteine and phenylalanine counted. Only CDR3 DNA remains: 33 bases, in frame from the first base. Comments on this clone: Its antigen target is currently unknown. Per-nucleotide qualities are absent, and no much larger clonotype sits a single base away. Other nucleotide sequences in the sample specify the same CDR3.

Each collaborating institution followed its own protocols to collect whole blood in K2EDTA tubes. For TCRbeta analysis, collaborators shipped samples as frozen whole blood, isolated PBMCs, or DNA extracted from either of those sample types. The sample taken for sequencing was peripheral blood. In this chain, TRBV12-3 or TRBV12-4 is recombined with TRBJ1-1; the D gene is not confidently resolved. The source is a man in his fifties with active or convalescent COVID-19. The CDR3 sequence is CASSLRTEAFF. DNA sequence: TGTGCCAGCAGTTTGCGAACTGAAGCTTTCTTT.